This TCR beta chain was identified during a study of T cells after yellow fever vaccination. The CDR3 totals 11 residues. Trimming took off 11 bases at V and 6 bases at J, with 14 bases between the two ends. CDR1 is MNHEY and CDR2 is SVGAGI in the germline V gene. TCRdb recomputed calls from the 5' RACE reads with MiXCR, one row per CDR3 protein. The sample holds over 300,000 distinct CDR3 sequences; less than 4.5% are singletons and the top ten take about 25%. The sequence was obtained from a man between 18 and 35 years old who received the YFV17D yellow fever vaccine. The sequencing here drew on PBMCs, taken on the day of the yellow fever booster vaccination. This sequence joins TRBV6-5 and TRBJ2-7; the D gene is possibly TRBD2 (5 bases). The CDR3 DNA reads TGTGCCTCCCGGGGTGGTGGCGAGCAGTACGTC. Its protein product is CASRGGGEQYV.